This TCR beta chain appears in the sequencing data of a study of blood T cells in healthy people across ages. A note on this clonotype: Its target is not known.

There are 18 residues in the CDR3. The V gene end was trimmed by 5 bases and the J gene end by 0 bases; junction bases not matched to a gene: 8. The germline gives CDR1 SGHVS, CDR2 FQNEAQ. With a J-beta primer mix and a sample-barcoded 5' primer, a second PCR ran about 6 to 11 cycles. A template-switch adaptor containing 12 random nucleotides labeled each cDNA molecule. One entry per CDR3 protein results from TCRdb running MiXCR on the 5' RACE reads. The table has about 640,000 distinct CDR3 sequences, 35% to 50% seen once. Overall study findings and caveats: Investigators viewed diversity estimates from one million T cells as underestimates, the study reported. No conclusive comparison of naive versus antigen-experienced cells was possible with unsorted PBMCs.

The genes are TRBV7-8 and TRBJ2-1; 12 nucleotides align to TRBD2. This receptor was identified in an elderly man in good health. The sequenced sample was blood. This CDR3 is CASSKGLAGPSSYNEQFF. CDR3 coding DNA: TGTGCCAGCAGCAAGGGACTAGCGGGCCCGAGCTCCTACAATGAGCAGTTCTTC.